This TCR beta chain was captured by sequencing in a study of cytomegalovirus exposure and HLA in healthy donors. Both 60 Vbeta primers and 13 Jbeta primers went into the PCR. Method: immunoSEQ multiplex PCR; TCRdb's copy keeps in-frame clones and lacks some. The data hold around 75,000 clones, with approximately 80% observed a single time. The sample taken for sequencing was PBMCs. This TCR came from a man aged 35 to 55 in good health and CMV-seronegative.

CDR3 coding DNA: TGCGCCAGCAGCTGGCCCCCCAGGGGAGCAGAGACCCAGTACTTC. Amino acid sequence: CASSWPPRGAETQYF. This chain joins TRBV5-1 and TRBJ2-5, with TRBD1 as a possible D gene (6 bases). The V gene's germline CDR1 is SGHRS and CDR2 YFSETQ. This CDR3 has 15 residues. V was shortened by 3 bases and J by 4 bases, with 16 bases between the two germline ends. Drawing the rest from reference TRBV5-1 and TRBJ2-5, the complete variable domain is KAGVTQTPRYLIKTRGQQVTLSCSPISGHRSVSWYQQTPGQGLQFLFEYFSETQRNKGNFPGRFSGRQFSNSRSEMNVSTLELGDSALYLCASSWPPRGAETQYFGPGTRLLVL.